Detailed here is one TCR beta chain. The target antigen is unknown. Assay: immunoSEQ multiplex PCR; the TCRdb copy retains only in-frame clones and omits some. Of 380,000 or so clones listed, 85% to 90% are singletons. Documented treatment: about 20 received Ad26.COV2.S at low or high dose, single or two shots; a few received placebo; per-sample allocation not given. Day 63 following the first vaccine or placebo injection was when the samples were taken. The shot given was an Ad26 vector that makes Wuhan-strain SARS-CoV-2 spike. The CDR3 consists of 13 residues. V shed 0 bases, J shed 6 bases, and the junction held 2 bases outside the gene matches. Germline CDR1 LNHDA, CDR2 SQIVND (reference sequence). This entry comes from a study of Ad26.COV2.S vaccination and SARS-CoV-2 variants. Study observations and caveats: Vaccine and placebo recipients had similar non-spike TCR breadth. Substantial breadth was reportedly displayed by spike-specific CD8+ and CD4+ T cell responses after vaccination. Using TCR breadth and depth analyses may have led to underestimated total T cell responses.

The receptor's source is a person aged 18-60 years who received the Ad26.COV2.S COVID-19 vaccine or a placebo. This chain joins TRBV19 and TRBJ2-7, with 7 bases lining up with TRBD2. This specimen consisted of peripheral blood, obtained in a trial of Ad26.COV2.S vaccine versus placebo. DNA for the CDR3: TGTGCCAGTAGTATAGATTGGGAGGGCGAGCAGTACTTC. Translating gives CASSIDWEGEQYF.